This T cell receptor beta chain was identified in a study of cytotoxic CD8 clonotypes in ibrutinib-treated CLL. Study-level information: Approximately 25 partial and 2 complete responses; at median approximately 68 months, about 14 remitted, roughly 12 progressed. Averaging across samples gave about 230,000 productive templates and roughly 87,000 productive rearrangements. Study-level findings and limits: Among the clonotypes, public ones were uncommon and contracted or held stable on treatment. Patients with sustained remission and those progressing were sampled at differing times.

The CDR3 spans 13 residues. The V gene lost 7 bases and the J gene lost 0 bases, with 10 bases spanning the gap. Germline CDR1 reads SGHRS; CDR2 reads YFSETQ. This clone was detected a few times. Its target is not known. Sequencing used immunoSEQ multiplex PCR; TCRdb keeps in-frame clones, though not all of them. The table includes around 330,000 clones, over 55% detected once. The chain carries TRBV5-1 and TRBJ1-1; no firm D call. The receptor was derived from a human donor with chronic lymphocytic leukemia. The material was PBMCs, obtained after 36 months of ibrutinib treatment. CDR3 loop: CASRRTMNTEAFF. DNA of the CDR3: TGCGCCAGCCGCAGGACCATGAACACTGAAGCTTTCTTT.